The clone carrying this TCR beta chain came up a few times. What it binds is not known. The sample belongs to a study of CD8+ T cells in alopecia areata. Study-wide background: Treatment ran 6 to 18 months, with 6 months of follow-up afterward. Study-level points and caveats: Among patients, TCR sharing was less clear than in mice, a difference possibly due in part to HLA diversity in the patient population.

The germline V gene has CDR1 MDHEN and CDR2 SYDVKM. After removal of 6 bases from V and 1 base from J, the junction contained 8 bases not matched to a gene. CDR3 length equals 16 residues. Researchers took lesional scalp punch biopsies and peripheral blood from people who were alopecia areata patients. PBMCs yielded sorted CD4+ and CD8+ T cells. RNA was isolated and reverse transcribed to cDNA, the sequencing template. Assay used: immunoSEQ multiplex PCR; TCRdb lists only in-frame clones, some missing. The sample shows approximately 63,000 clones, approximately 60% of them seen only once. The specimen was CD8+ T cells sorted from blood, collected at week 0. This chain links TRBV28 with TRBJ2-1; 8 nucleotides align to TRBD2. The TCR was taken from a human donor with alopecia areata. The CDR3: CASRRLAGLSYNEQFF. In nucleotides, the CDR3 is TGTGCCAGCAGGCGCTTAGCGGGACTTTCCTACAATGAGCAGTTCTTC.